The TCR beta chain under discussion was sequenced for a study of T cell changes during pregnancy in multiple sclerosis. Here immunoSEQ multiplex PCR was the method, and the copy in TCRdb shows in-frame clones only, minus some. The sample lists fewer than 85,000 clones, roughly 90% occurring once. The CDR3 sequence is 14 residues long. With 1 base clipped from V and 4 bases from J, the junction kept 2 bases outside the gene matches. Germline V gene lookup returns CDR1 SGHTA and CDR2 FQGTGA. The TCR comes from a female donor with multiple sclerosis, enrolled in a pregnancy study. This chain connects TRBV7-3 to TRBJ2-3, with 7 bases aligning to TRBD1. The specimen comprised peripheral blood, sampled in the second trimester of pregnancy. In nucleotides, the CDR3 is TGTGCCAGCAGCTTAATAAGGGGGCCAGATACGCAGTATTTT. Protein: CASSLIRGPDTQYF.